These 11 T cell receptor beta chains were all obtained from the same sample, sequenced in a study of shared clonotypes between healthy human individuals. The protocol was immunoSEQ multiplex PCR, while the TCRdb copy is restricted to in-frame clones and leaves out a portion. The table has hundreds of thousands of clones, less than 97% seen once. Positively selected for CCR7, the CD45RO-negative cells used as naive CD8 cells excluded terminally differentiated effector memory CD45RA+ cells. The specimen was naive CD8+ T cells sorted from blood. These receptors were collected from a woman in her twenties or thirties in good health.

Details on this clone: Additional DNA sequences in this sample encode the identical CDR3. V gene TRBV5-1 combines with J gene TRBJ2-7; a weak D match, TRBD2 (6 bases). This CDR3 is built from 15 residues. Germline values: CDR1 SGHRS, CDR2 YFSETQ. V was pared by 0 bases and J by 1 base, with 11 bases between. The CDR3 nucleotides read TGCGCCAGCAGCTTGGCGGGAGCTCCTTCCTACGAGCAGTACTTC. Its protein product is CASSLAGAPSYEQYF. The full variable domain, rest sourced from reference TRBV5-1 and TRBJ2-7, is KAGVTQTPRYLIKTRGQQVTLSCSPISGHRSVSWYQQTPGQGLQFLFEYFSETQRNKGNFPGRFSGRQFSNSRSEMNVSTLELGDSALYLCASSLAGAPSYEQYFGPGTRLTVT.

The chain employs TRBV29-1 and TRBJ2-1; 7 nucleotides match TRBD1. V lost 0 bases and J lost 8; bases outside the gene matches: 7. The germline gives CDR1 SQVTM, CDR2 ANQGSEA. The length of the CDR3 is 14 residues. The CDR3 nucleotides read TGCAGCGTTGAAGATCAGTACAGGGGCCATGAGCAGTTCTTC. It is translated as CSVEDQYRGHEQFF.

The V and J genes are TRBV14 and TRBJ1-1, with a weak D call TRBD1 (5 bases). The V end lost 1 base, the J end lost 0 bases, and 9 bases lay between the germline ends. The CDR3 is 15 residues long. Germline CDR1 and CDR2: SGHDN and FVKESK. The CDR3 DNA sequence: TGTGCCAGCAGCCAAGTGGGGGGTATGAACACTGAAGCTTTCTTT. Encoded protein: CASSQVGGMNTEAFF.

This rearrangement joins TRBV28 to TRBJ2-2; 11 positions match TRBD2. The CDR3 sequence is 16 residues long. Germline trimming cut 5 bases from V and 3 bases from J; bases unmatched to any gene: 5. Germline V gives CDR1 MDHEN, CDR2 SYDVKM. For the CDR3, the DNA is TGTGCCAGCAGTCCACCTAGCGGGAGGTACACCGGGGAGCTGTTTTTT. The encoded protein is CASSPPSGRYTGELFF.

This clone was found a few times. This chain links TRBV18 with TRBJ2-7, with D perhaps TRBD2 (5 bases). The germline gives CDR1 KGHSH, CDR2 LQKENI. With 0 bases removed from V and 7 bases from J, the gap between germline ends came to 7 bases. This CDR3 has 12 amino acids. The CDR3 loop is CASSPPGAEQYF. CDR3 coding DNA: TGTGCCAGCTCACCACCGGGAGCGGAGCAGTACTTC. Full variable domain (remainder filled in from reference TRBV18 and TRBJ2-7): NAGVMQNPRHLVRRRGQEARLRCSPMKGHSHVYWYRQLPEEGLKFMVYLQKENIIDESGMPKERFSAEFPKEGPSILRIQQVVRGDSAAYFCASSPPGAEQYFGPGTRLTVT.

The rearrangement links TRBV4-1 to TRBJ2-7, with D possibly TRBD1 on 6 matching bases. Between the trimmed V and J ends, which lost 4 bases and 5 bases, there was a span of 12 bases. The CDR3 has 13 amino acids. Per the germline V gene, CDR1 is MGHRA and CDR2 is YSYEKL. The CDR3 reads CASSLGQSHEQYF. The CDR3 DNA follows: TGCGCCAGCAGCCTTGGACAGTCCCACGAGCAGTACTTC.

The CDR3 sequence is CASSEAGANTDTQYF. DNA for the CDR3: TGTGCCAGCAGTGAGGCGGGAGCGAACACAGATACGCAGTATTTT. The V gene is TRBV6-4, the J gene TRBJ2-3; 7 positions match TRBD2. V dropped 3 bases and J dropped 2; count of bases not matched to a gene: 5. The CDR3 covers 15 residues. Per germline, CDR1 MRHNA and CDR2 SNTAGT.

This rearrangement joins TRBV28 to TRBJ2-3; D tentatively fits TRBD1 or TRBD2 (5 bases each). V shed 6 bases and J shed 5 bases, with 15 bases lying between them. CDR1 and CDR2 from the germline V gene are MDHEN and SYDVKM. This CDR3 comprises 14 residues. CDR3 region: CASRWGRGVDTQYF. The CDR3 region has the DNA TGTGCCAGCAGGTGGGGGAGAGGGGTAGATACGCAGTATTTT.

CDR3 bases: TGCGCCAGCAGTGACCTTGAGCGGGGGGCGGAGACCCAGTACTTC. Protein: CASSDLERGAETQYF. J is TRBJ2-5 and V is TRBV10-2; 9 bases map to TRBD2. V was pared by 3 bases and J by 5 bases, with 7 bases of the junction left unmatched. Germline V CDR1 and CDR2: WSHSY, SAAADI. CDR3 length: 15 residues.

This sequence joins TRBV7-8 and TRBJ2-5; 7 nucleotides match TRBD2. V gave up 3 bases and J gave up 6 bases; unmatched junction bases: 13. Looked up from germline, CDR1 is SGHVS and CDR2 is FQNEAQ. There are 16 residues in the CDR3. DNA for the CDR3: TGTGCCAGCAGCTTGTCTGGGGTTTCGGGGGGAAAGACCCAGTACTTC. It translates to CASSLSGVSGGKTQYF. The entire variable domain, with the rest obtained from reference TRBV7-8 and TRBJ2-5, is as follows: GAGVSQSPRYKVAKRGQDVALRCDPISGHVSLFWYQQALGQGPEFLTYFQNEAQLDKSGLPSDRFFAERPEGSVSTLKIQRTQQEDSAVYLCASSLSGVSGGKTQYFGPGTRLLVL.

The chain has TRBV14 and TRBJ1-4; D not resolved. CDR3 size: 13 residues. V lost 2 bases, J lost 5 bases, and 6 bases lay in between. CDR1 SGHDN and CDR2 FVKESK come from the germline V gene. The CDR3 DNA follows: TGTGCCAGCAGCCAAAGAGCCAATGAAAAACTGTTTTTT. Residues: CASSQRANEKLFF.